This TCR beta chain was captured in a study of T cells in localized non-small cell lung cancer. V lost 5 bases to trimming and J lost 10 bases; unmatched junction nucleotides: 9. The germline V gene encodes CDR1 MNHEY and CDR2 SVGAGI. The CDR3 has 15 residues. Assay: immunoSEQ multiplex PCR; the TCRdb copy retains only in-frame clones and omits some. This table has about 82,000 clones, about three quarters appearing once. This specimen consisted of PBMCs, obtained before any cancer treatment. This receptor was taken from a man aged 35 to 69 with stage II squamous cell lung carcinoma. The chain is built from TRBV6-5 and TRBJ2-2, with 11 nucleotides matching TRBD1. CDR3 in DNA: TGTGCCAGCAGTCGGACAGGGGGCTTCGTAGAGGAGCTGTTTTTT. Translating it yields CASSRTGGFVEELFF.